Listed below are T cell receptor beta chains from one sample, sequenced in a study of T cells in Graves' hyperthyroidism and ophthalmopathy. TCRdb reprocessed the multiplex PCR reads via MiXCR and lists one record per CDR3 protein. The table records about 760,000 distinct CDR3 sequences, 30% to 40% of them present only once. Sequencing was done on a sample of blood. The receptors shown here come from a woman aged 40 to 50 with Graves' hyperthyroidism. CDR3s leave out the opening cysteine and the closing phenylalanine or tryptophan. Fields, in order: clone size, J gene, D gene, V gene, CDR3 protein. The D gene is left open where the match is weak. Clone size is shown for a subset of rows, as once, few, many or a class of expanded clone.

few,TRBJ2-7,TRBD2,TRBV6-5,ASTEIGTSGEQY
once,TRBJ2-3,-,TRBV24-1,ATSDTGSTDTQY
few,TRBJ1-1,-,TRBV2,ASSGWESGTEAF
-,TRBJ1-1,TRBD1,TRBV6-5,ASSWTTGGTEAF
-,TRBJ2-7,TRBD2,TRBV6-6,ASRERGEYEQY
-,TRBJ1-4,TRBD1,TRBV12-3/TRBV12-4,ASSPTGGTEKLF
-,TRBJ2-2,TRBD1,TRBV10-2,ASSAAGTGNTGELF
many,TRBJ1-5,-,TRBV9,ASSVAGLPNQPQH
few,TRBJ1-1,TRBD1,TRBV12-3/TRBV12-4,ASSPRQGAGRLNTEAF
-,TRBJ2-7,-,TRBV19,ARSIGRWRTGTYEQY
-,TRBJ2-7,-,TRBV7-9,ASSPQGLGDEQY
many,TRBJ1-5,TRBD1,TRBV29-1,SVGQGLSNQPQH
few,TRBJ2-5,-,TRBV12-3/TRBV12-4,ASSFVSQETQY
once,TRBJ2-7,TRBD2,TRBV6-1,AISEAGGVGYEQY
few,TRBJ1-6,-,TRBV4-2,ASSQDMNGNSPLH
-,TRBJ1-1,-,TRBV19,AWSPGVGETEAF
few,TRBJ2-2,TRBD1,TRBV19,ASSTLDRGVAGELF
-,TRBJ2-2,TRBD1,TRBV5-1,ASSQGQGPTGELF
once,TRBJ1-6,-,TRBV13,ASSLGRVPNSPLH
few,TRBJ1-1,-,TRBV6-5,ASSHGTVRNTEAF
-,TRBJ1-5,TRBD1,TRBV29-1,SVTGQRYSNQPQH
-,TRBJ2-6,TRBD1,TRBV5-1,ASTTPGGSGANVLT
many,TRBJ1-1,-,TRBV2,ARRERGNTEAF
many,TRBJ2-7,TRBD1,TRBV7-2,ASSSVGGQWREQY
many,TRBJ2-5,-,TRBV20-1,SASFADQETQY
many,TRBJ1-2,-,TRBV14,ASSQERREPLYGYT
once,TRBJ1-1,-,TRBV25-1,ASSAYDPQRPNTEAF
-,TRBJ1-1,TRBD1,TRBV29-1,SVDTTDRGGGEAF
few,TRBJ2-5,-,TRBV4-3,ASSQGGNGGETQY
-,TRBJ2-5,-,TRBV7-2,ASSLRFLSGVSQETQY
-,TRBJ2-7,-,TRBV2,ASSYAFGGSYEQY
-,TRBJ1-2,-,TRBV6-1,ASSQDGGGGDHGYT
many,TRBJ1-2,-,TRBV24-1,ATRGIGGDYGYT
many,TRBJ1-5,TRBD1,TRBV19,ASSTGTGYSQPQH
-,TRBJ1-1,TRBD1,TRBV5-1,ASSSGTGDTEAF
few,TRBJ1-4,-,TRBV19,ATGYNEKLF
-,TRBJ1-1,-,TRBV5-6,ASSSPEGGEYTEAF
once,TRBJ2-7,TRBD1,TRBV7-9,ASSPGTGSYNEQY
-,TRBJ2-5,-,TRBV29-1,SPLSDGETQY
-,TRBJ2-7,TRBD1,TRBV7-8,ASSQRQGPDTQY
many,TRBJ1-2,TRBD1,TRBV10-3,AIRLDRDFNYGYT
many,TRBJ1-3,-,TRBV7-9,ASSLEPAGNTIY
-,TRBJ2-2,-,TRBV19,ASSIRHRHTTGELF
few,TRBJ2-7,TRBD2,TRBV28,ASSLSGDAIYEQY
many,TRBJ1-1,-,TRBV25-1,ASKLGGITEAF
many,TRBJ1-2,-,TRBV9,ASSVGTLVNYGYT
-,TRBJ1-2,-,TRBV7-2,ASSFGRTPGYGYT
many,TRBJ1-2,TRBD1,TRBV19,ATRDRDHGYT
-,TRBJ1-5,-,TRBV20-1,SPSPGDAGDPQH
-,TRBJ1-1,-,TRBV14,ASSQEAHTEKAF